The subject of this entry is one TCR beta chain. No antigen is known for it. The record has no base qualities; no much larger clone is one base away. This sample was taken from a study of HIV-infected patients and healthy controls (dated by TCRdb to the mid-2010s). Library construction relied on 5' RACE. The instrument was an Illumina MiSeq. Using fastp at Q25 and MiXCR, TCRdb reprocessed the public reads and kept productive beta chains. Rows matching on CDR3 protein sequence are summarized as one entry with the most common DNA and genes. The sample contains tens of thousands of distinct CDR3 sequences, 16% of them found a single time. Together, the top ten hold approximately 5.4% of the sample. The CDR3, from cysteine to phenylalanine, totals 17 residues. The only DNA kept is the CDR3, 51 bases in frame from the first base. The germline V gene supplies CDR1 KGHSH and CDR2 LQKENI. V and J are truncated by 2 bases and 0 bases respectively, leaving an intervening sequence of 14 bases.

Sequencing used CD4+ T cells from blood. The TCR comes from a human donor in good health. The chain joins TRBV18 to TRBJ2-1; the D segment cannot be called with confidence. For the CDR3, the sequence is CASSPIRQVSSYNEQFF. The nucleotide sequence is TGTGCCAGCTCACCAATTCGTCAGGTCAGCTCCTACAATGAGCAGTTCTTC.